This record looks at one T cell receptor (beta chain) sequence and its context. Its specificity is not known. The CDR3 contains 16 residues. V was cut by 6 bases and J by 3 bases, with 19 bases left in between. The germline gives CDR1 MNHEY, CDR2 SMNVEV (reference sequence). Repertoires were generated with immunoSEQ multiplex PCR, while TCRdb's copy carries only in-frame clones and drops some. The sample consists of around 30,000 clones, roughly 94% of them appearing once. These data come from a study of T cells in localized non-small cell lung cancer. Study-level findings and limits: The study linked higher blood T cell density to longer overall survival. Adjacent lung was found to contain a median approximately 60 of the top 100 tumor clones.

This TCR derives from a woman aged 35 to 70 with stage I lung adenocarcinoma. J is TRBJ2-3 and V is TRBV27; possibly TRBD1 or TRBD2 for D (5 bases each). Source: peripheral blood, taken before any cancer treatment. In DNA form, the CDR3 reads TGTGCCAGCAGCCGAAACCGGGACGTAGGTACAGATACGCAGTATTTT. Translating gives CASSRNRDVGTDTQYF.